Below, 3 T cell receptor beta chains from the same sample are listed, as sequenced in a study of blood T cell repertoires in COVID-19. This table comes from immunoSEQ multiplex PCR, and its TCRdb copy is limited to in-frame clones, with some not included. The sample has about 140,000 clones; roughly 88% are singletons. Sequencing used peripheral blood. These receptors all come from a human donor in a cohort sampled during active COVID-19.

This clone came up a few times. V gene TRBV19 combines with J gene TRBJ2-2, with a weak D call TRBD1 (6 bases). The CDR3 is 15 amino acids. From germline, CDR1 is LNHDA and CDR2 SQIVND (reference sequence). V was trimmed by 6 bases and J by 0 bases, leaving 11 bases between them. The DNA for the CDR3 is TGTGCCAGTAGCCCCACAGGGTCGAACACCGGGGAGCTGTTTTTT. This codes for CASSPTGSNTGELFF.

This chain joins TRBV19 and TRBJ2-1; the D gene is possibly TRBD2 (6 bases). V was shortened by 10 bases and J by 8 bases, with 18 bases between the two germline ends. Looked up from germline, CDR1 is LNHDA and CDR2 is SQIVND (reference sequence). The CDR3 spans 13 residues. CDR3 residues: CATEDWEVDEQFF. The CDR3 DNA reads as TGTGCCACTGAGGACTGGGAGGTGGATGAGCAGTTCTTC. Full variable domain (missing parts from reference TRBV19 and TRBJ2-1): DGGITQSPKYLFRKEGQNVTLSCEQNLNHDAMYWYRQDPGQGLRLIYYSQIVNDFQKGDIAEGYSVSREKKESFPLTVTSAQKNPTAFYLCATEDWEVDEQFFGPGTRLTVL.

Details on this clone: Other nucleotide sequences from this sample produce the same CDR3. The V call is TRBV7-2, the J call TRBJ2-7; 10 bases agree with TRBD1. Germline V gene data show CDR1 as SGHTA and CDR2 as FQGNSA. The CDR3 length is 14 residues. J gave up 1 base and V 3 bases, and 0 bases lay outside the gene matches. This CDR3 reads CASSLDRGSYEQYF. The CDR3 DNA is TGTGCCAGCAGCTTGGACAGGGGGTCCTACGAGCAGTACTTC.